The 5 T cell receptor beta chains given below trace back to one sample, sequenced in a study of memory CD4+ T cells and cytomegalovirus serostatus. Data came from immunoSEQ multiplex PCR; TCRdb stores just in-frame clones and leaves some out. This table holds roughly 56,000 clones, about four fifths found once. The sort gate was single viable CD3+CD4+CD8-CD45RO+ cells for memory CD4+ T cells. What was sequenced was memory CD4+ T cells from blood. The origin of the receptors is an adult in good health and CMV-seronegative.

This rearrangement joins TRBV18 to TRBJ1-2, with no clear D. The CDR3 extends over 13 amino acids. Trimming cost V 2 bases and J 7 bases, with 11 bases left between them. From germline, CDR1 is KGHSH and CDR2 LQKENI. The CDR3 region is CASSPIEKAGYTF. In nucleotides, the CDR3 is TGTGCCAGCTCACCAATTGAAAAGGCTGGCTACACCTTC.

V is TRBV20-1 and J is TRBJ1-5; no clear D. V was shortened by 5 bases and J by 10 bases, with 12 bases between the two germline ends. Germline CDR1 is DFQATT and CDR2 is SNEGSKA (reference sequence). The CDR3 is 11 amino acids. This CDR3 reads CSAPRNGPQHF. The CDR3 DNA follows: TGCAGTGCTCCCCGTAACGGCCCCCAGCATTTT.

V is TRBV6-1 and J is TRBJ1-2; tentative D call: TRBD1 (6 bases). The CDR3 extends over 13 amino acids. Germline V gene data show CDR1 as MNHNS and CDR2 as SASEGT. The V and J ends lost 5 bases and 3 bases respectively, with 10 bases between them. As DNA, the CDR3 is TGTGCCAGCAGTTCACAGGGACACTATGGCTACACCTTC. This sequence encodes CASSSQGHYGYTF.

V and J are TRBV9 and TRBJ1-4; perhaps TRBD1 as D (5 bases). V was trimmed by 3 bases and J by 8 bases, leaving 14 bases between them. The germline CDR1 and CDR2 sequences are SGDLS and YYNGEE. The CDR3 runs 14 residues. The CDR3 nucleotides are TGTGCCAGCAGCGCCCTCGCGAGGGGAGAAAAACTGTTTTTT. Translated, it gives CASSALARGEKLFF.

The chain is built from TRBV18 and TRBJ1-1; 8 bases are a match to TRBD1. The germline gives CDR1 KGHSH, CDR2 LQKENI. With V trimmed by 6 bases and J by 3 bases, 9 bases remained unmatched. The CDR3 spans 15 residues. CDR3 region: CASSAQRTGHTEAFF. Here the CDR3 DNA reads TGTGCCAGCTCCGCTCAGAGGACAGGGCACACTGAAGCTTTCTTT.